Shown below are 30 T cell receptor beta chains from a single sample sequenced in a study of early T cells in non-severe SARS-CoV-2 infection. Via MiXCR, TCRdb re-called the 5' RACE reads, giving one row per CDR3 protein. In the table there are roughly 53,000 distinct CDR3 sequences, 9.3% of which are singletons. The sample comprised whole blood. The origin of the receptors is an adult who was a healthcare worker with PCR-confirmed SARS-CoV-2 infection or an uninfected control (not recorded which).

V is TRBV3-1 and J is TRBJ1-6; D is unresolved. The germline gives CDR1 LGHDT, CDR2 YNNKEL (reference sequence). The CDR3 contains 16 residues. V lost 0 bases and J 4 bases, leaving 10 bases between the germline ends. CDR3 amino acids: CASSQERARYNSPLHF. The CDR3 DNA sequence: TGTGCCAGCAGCCAAGAGAGGGCTCGGTATAATTCACCCCTCCACTTT.

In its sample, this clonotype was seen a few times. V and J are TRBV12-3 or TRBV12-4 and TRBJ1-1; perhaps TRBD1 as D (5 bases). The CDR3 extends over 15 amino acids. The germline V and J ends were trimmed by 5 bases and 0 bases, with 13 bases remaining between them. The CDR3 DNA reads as TGTGCCAGCAGTCTGAGGACACGGATGAACACTGAAGCTTTCTTT. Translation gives CASSLRTRMNTEAFF.

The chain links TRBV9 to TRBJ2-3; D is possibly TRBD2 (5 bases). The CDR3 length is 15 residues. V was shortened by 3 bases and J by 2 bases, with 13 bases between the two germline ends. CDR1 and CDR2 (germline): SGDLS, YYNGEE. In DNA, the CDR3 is TGTGCCAGCAGCGCAACACCGGGGAACACAGATACGCAGTATTTT. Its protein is CASSATPGNTDTQYF. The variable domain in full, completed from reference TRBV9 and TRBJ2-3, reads DSGVTQTPKHLITATGQRVTLRCSPRSGDLSVYWYQQSLDQGLQFLIQYYNGEERAKGNILERFSAQQFPDLHSELNLSSLELGDSALYFCASSATPGNTDTQYFGPGTRLTVL.

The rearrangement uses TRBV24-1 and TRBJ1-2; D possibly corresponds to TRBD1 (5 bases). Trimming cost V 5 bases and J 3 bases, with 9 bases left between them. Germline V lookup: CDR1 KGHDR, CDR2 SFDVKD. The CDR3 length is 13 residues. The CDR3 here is CATSAGSDYGYTF. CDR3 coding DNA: TGTGCCACCAGTGCAGGGAGCGACTATGGCTACACCTTC.

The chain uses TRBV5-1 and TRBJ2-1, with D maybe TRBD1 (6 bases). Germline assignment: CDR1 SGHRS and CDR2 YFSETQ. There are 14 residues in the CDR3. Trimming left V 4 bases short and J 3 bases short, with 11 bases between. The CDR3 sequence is CASSPGDLYNEQFF. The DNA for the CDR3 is TGCGCCAGCAGCCCAGGGGACCTCTACAATGAGCAGTTCTTC. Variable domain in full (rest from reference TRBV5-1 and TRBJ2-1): KAGVTQTPRYLIKTRGQQVTLSCSPISGHRSVSWYQQTPGQGLQFLFEYFSETQRNKGNFPGRFSGRQFSNSRSEMNVSTLELGDSALYLCASSPGDLYNEQFFGPGTRLTVL.

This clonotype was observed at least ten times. As DNA, the CDR3 is TGTGCCTGGAGTGTAGACAGGTGGAATTCACCCCTCCACTTT. Translating gives CAWSVDRWNSPLHF. V and J are TRBV30 and TRBJ1-6; possibly TRBD1 for D (6 bases). This CDR3 has 14 amino acids. Germline CDR1 GTSNPN, CDR2 SVGIG (reference sequence). Trimming shortened V by 0 bases and J by 7 bases, and 10 bases separated the two germline ends.

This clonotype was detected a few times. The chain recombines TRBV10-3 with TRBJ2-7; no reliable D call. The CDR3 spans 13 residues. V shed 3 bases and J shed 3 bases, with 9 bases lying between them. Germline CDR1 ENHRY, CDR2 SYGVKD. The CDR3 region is CAISEGSHYEQYF. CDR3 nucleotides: TGTGCCATCAGTGAAGGCAGCCACTACGAGCAGTACTTC.

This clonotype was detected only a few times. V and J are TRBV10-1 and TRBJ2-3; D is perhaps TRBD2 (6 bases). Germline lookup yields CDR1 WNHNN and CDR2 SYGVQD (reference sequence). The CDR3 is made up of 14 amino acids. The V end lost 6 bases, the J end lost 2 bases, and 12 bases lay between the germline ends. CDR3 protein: CASSRDWNTDTQYF. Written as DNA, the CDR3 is TGCGCCAGCAGCCGGGACTGGAACACAGATACGCAGTATTTT.

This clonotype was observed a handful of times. CDR3 residues: CASSLTGASTEAFF. Here the CDR3 DNA reads TGTGCCAGCAGTCTTACAGGGGCGAGCACTGAAGCTTTCTTT. The V and J genes are TRBV12-3 or TRBV12-4 and TRBJ1-1, with TRBD1 identical over 7 bases. V gave up 5 bases and J gave up 4 bases; unmatched junction bases: 7. The CDR3 length is 14 residues.

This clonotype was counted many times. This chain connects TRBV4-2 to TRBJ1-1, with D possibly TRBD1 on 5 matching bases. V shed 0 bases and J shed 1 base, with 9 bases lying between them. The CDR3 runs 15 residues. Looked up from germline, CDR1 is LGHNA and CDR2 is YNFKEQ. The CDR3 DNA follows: TGTGCCAGCAGCCAAGATGGACACCAGAACACTGAAGCTTTCTTT. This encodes CASSQDGHQNTEAFF.

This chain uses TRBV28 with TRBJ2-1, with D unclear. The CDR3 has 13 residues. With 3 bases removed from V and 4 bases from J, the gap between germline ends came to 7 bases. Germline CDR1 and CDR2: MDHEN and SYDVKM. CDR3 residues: CASSLVGYNEQFF. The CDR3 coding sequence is TGTGCCAGCAGTTTGGTCGGATACAATGAGCAGTTCTTC.

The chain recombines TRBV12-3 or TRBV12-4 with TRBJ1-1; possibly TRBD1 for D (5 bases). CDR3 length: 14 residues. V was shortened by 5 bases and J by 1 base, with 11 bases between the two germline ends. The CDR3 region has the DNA TGTGCCAGCAGTCCCCTGACAGCGAACACTGAAGCTTTCTTT. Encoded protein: CASSPLTANTEAFF.

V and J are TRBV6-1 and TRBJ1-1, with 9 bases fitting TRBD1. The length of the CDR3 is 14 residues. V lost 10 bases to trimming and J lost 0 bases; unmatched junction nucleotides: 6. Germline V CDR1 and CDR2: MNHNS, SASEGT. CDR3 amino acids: CATSGQGLNTEAFF. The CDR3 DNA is TGTGCCACCAGCGGACAGGGGCTGAACACTGAAGCTTTCTTT.

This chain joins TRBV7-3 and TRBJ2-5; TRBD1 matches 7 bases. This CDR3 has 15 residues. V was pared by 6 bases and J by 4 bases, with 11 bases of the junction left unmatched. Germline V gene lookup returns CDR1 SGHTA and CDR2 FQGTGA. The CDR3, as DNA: TGTGCCAGCAGTGTCTCCGGGACAGACGGAGAGACCCAGTACTTC. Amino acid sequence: CASSVSGTDGETQYF.

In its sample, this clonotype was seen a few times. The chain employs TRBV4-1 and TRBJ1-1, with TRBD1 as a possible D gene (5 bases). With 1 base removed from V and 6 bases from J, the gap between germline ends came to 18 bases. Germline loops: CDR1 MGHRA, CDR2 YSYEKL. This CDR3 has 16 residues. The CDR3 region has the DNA TGCGCCAGCAGCCAAGTTGGGGCCCAGGGCGTACCTGAAGCTTTCTTT. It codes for CASSQVGAQGVPEAFF.

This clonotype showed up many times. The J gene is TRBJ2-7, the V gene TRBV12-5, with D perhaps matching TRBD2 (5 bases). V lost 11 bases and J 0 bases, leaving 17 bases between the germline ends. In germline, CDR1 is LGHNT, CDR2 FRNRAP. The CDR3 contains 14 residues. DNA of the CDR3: TGTGCTGGCCCTCGGAGGACGAGCTCCTACGAGCAGTACTTC. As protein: CAGPRRTSSYEQYF.

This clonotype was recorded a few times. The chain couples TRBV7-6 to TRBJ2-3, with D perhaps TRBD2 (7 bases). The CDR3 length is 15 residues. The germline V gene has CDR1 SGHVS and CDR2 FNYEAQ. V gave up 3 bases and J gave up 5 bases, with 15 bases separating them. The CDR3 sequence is CASSFEGGQGDTQYF. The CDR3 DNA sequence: TGTGCCAGCAGCTTCGAGGGGGGGCAGGGAGATACGCAGTATTTT.

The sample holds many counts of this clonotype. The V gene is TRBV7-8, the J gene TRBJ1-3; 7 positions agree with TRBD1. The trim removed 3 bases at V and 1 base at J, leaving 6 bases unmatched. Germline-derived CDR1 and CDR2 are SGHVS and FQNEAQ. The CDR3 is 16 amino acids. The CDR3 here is CASSFGRGRSGNTIYF. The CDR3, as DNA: TGTGCCAGCAGCTTCGGCAGGGGGAGATCTGGAAACACCATATATTTT.

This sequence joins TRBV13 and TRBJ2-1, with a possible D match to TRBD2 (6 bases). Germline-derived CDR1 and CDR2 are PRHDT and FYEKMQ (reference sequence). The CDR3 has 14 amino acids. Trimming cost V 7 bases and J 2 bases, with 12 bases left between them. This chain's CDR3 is CASNRWGAYNEQFF. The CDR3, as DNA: TGTGCCAGCAATAGGTGGGGGGCCTACAATGAGCAGTTCTTC.

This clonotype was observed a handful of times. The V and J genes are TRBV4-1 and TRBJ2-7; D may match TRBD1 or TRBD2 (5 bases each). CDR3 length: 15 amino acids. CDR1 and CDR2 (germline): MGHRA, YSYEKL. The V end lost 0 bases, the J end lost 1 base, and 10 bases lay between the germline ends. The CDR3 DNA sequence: TGCGCCAGCAGCCAAGAAGGGACGAAATCCTACGAGCAGTACTTC. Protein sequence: CASSQEGTKSYEQYF.

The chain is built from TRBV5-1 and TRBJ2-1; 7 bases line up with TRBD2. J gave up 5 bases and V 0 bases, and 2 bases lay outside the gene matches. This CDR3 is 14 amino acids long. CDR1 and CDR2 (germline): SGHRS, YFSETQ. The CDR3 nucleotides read TGCGCCAGCAGCTTGGAGCGGGGTAACAATGAGCAGTTCTTC. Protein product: CASSLERGNNEQFF.

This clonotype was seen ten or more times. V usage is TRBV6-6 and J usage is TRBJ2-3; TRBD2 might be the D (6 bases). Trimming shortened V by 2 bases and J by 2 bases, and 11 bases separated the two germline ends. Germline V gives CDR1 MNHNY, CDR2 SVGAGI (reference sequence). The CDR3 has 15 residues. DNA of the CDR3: TGTGCCAGCAGTTACGGGGACTGGACCACAGATACGCAGTATTTT. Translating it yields CASSYGDWTTDTQYF.

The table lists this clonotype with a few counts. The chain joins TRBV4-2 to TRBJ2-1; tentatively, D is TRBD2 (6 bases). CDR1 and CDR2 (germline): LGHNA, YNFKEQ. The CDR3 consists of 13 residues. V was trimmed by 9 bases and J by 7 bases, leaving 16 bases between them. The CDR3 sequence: CASRPPGGNEQFF. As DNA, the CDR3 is TGTGCCAGTAGACCCCCCGGAGGGAATGAGCAGTTCTTC.

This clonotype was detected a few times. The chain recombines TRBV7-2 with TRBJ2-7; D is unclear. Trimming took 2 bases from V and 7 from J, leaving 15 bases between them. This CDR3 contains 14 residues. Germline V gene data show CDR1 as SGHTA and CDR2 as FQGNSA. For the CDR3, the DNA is TGTGCCAGCAGCTTATTTGATAGGGCGAGGGAGCAGTACTTC. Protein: CASSLFDRAREQYF.

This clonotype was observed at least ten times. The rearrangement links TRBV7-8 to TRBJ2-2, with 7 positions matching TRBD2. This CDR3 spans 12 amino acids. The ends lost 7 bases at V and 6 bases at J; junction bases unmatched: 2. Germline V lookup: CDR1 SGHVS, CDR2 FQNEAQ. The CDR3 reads CASTRGAGELFF. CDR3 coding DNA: TGTGCCAGCACCCGGGGGGCCGGGGAGCTGTTTTTT.

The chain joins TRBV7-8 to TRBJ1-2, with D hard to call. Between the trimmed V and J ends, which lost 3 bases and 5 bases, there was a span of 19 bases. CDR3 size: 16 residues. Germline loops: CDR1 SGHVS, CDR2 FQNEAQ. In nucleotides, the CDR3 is TGTGCCAGCAGCTTTAACTCCCACCGGGGTCAATATGGCTACACCTTC. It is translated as CASSFNSHRGQYGYTF.

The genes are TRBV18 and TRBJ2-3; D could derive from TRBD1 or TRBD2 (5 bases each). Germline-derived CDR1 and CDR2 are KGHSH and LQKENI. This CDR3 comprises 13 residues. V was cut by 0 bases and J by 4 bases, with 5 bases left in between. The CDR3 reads CASSPPGPDTQYF. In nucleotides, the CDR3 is TGTGCCAGCTCACCACCGGGACCAGATACGCAGTATTTT. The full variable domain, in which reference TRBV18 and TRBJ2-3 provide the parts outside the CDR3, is NAGVMQNPRHLVRRRGQEARLRCSPMKGHSHVYWYRQLPEEGLKFMVYLQKENIIDESGMPKERFSAEFPKEGPSILRIQQVVRGDSAAYFCASSPPGPDTQYFGPGTRLTVL.

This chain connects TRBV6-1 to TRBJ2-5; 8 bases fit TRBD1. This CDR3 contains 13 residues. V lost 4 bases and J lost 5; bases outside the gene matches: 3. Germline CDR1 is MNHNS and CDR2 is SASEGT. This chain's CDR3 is CASSVTGGETQYF. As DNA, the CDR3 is TGTGCCAGCAGTGTAACAGGGGGTGAGACCCAGTACTTC.

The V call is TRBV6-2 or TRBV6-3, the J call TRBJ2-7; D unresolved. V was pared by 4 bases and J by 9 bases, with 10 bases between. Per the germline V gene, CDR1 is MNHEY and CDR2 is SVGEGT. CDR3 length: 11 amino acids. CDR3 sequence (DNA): TGTGCCAGCAGTTGGGTCGATGGGCAGTACTTC. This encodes CASSWVDGQYF.

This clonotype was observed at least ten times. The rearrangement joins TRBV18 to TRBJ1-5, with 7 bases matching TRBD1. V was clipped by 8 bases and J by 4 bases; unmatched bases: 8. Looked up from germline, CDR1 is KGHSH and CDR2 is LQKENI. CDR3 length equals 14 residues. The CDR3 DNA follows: TGTGCCAGCACTAGGGACAGAACTAATCAGCCCCAGCATTTT. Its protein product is CASTRDRTNQPQHF.